The rows below give T cell receptor beta chains drawn from one sample of a study of cytomegalovirus exposure and HLA in healthy donors. Sequencing was performed with immunoSEQ multiplex PCR; in TCRdb, only in-frame clones are kept and a portion is missing. The sample yields about 280,000 clones, about 90% seen once. Sequencing was carried out using PBMCs. Receptor source: a woman aged 18-29 years in good health and CMV-seronegative. The CDR3 runs from the conserved cysteine through the conserved F or W. The D gene is left open where the match is weak. Clone size is not always given. Where it is, it says once, few, many or a class for expanded clones.

j_call d_call clone_size v_call cdr3_nt cdr3_aa
TRBJ1-2 - - TRBV13 TGTGCCAGCAGCCGCCGGACAGACAGCTATGGCTACACCTTC CASSRRTDSYGYTF
TRBJ2-2 TRBD1 - TRBV25-1 TGTGCCAGTCAACTACAGGGGAGTTACACCGGGGAGCTGTTTTTT CASQLQGSYTGELFF
TRBJ1-1 TRBD1 - TRBV2 TGTGCCAGCGGAAGACAGGGGCTGAACACTGAAGCTTTCTTT CASGRQGLNTEAFF
TRBJ2-3 TRBD1 - TRBV25-1 TGTGCCAGCAGTGCAGGGGGTACAGATACGCAGTATTTT CASSAGGTDTQYF
TRBJ2-2 TRBD2 - TRBV6-1 TGTGCCAGCAGTGGAGCGGGAGCGAACACCGGGGAGCTGTTTTTT CASSGAGANTGELFF
TRBJ1-6 - - TRBV27 TGTGCCAGCAGCCCGGGAATAGGAGGCGACACCCTCCACTTT CASSPGIGGDTLHF
TRBJ2-5 TRBD1 - TRBV27 TGTGCCAGCAGTTTATCGAGGGACAGGGGAGAGACCCAGTACTTC CASSLSRDRGETQYF
TRBJ2-1 - - TRBV7-9 TGTGCCAGCAGCCCACCCCTAGCCTCCAATGAGCAGTTCTTC CASSPPLASNEQFF
TRBJ1-2 TRBD1 - TRBV2 TGTGCCAGCAGTGCGGGACAGCTCTATGGCTACACCTTC CASSAGQLYGYTF
TRBJ1-1 - - TRBV5-1 TGCGCCAGCAGCTTACTAACAGGCGGTGGCACTGAAGCTTTCTTT CASSLLTGGGTEAFF
TRBJ1-2 TRBD1 - TRBV29-1 TGCAGCGCCGAGTGGGCAGGGGGCAAAGACTATGGCTACACCTTC CSAEWAGGKDYGYTF
TRBJ2-7 - - TRBV7-2 TGTGCCAGCAGCCAATCGGACTATTCCTACGAGCAGTACTTC CASSQSDYSYEQYF
TRBJ2-5 - - TRBV6-6 TGTGCCGGCAGCAGAGCCCCTAGGGGTCGGGAGACCCAGTACTTC CAGSRAPRGRETQYF
TRBJ1-1 - - TRBV6-1 TGTGCCGGAGAGGGGGAACCTGTAGGTACTGAAGCTTTCTTT CAGEGEPVGTEAFF
TRBJ2-1 - once TRBV7-9 TGTTCCAGCAACCTCAGAGACGGGAATGAGCAGTTCTTC CSSNLRDGNEQFF
TRBJ2-5 - - TRBV28 TGTGCCAGCAGTTTCCGGGGAACCGCGTACCAAGAGACCCAGTACTTC CASSFRGTAYQETQYF
TRBJ1-2 - - TRBV7-3 TGTGCCAGCAGCTTTCATGGGGGGGGTGGCTACACCTTC CASSFHGGGGYTF
TRBJ1-1 - - TRBV9 TGTGCCAGCAGCGTAGCCTGGGAGGACACTGAAGCTTTCTTT CASSVAWEDTEAFF